The source of this TCR beta chain is a study of PD-1 blockade in classical Hodgkin lymphoma. This clone was counted only a few times. Time point in this sample: newly diagnosed, previously untreated cHL patient sample. CD4+ T cells were purified from thawed PBMCs by magnetic negative selection. The comparison group had newly diagnosed, previously untreated classical Hodgkin lymphoma. Sequencing was performed with immunoSEQ multiplex PCR; in TCRdb, only in-frame clones are kept and a portion is missing. The data show approximately 20,000 clones, approximately 80% seen once. Sequenced input: CD4+ T cells from blood. The receptor's source is a human donor with classical Hodgkin lymphoma.

CDR3 loop: CASSGSAAGTGELFF. In DNA, the CDR3 is TGTGCCAGCAGCGGAAGTGCGGCTGGCACCGGGGAGCTGTTTTTT. This chain joins TRBV7-8 and TRBJ2-2; D remains ambiguous. Trimming took 5 bases from V and 4 from J, leaving 14 bases between them. The CDR3 has 15 amino acids. Germline-derived CDR1 and CDR2 are SGHVS and FQNEAQ. Drawing the rest from reference TRBV7-8 and TRBJ2-2, the complete variable domain is GAGVSQSPRYKVAKRGQDVALRCDPISGHVSLFWYQQALGQGPEFLTYFQNEAQLDKSGLPSDRFFAERPEGSVSTLKIQRTQQEDSAVYLCASSGSAAGTGELFFGEGSRLTVL.